One TCR beta chain is described in this entry. Antigen unknown. The data derive from a study of a mutant IDH1 vaccine in newly diagnosed glioma. Study summary: There were approximately 62% males and about 38% females among treated patients, whose mean age was approximately 40 years.

The time point denotes: week 23, last vaccination. Doses consisted of 300 ug of mutant IDH1 20-mer peptide each, paired with topical imiquimod. V lost 4 bases and J 4 bases, leaving 13 bases between the germline ends. This CDR3 has 15 amino acids. Per germline, CDR1 MNHNS and CDR2 SASEGT. Assay: immunoSEQ multiplex PCR; the TCRdb copy retains only in-frame clones and omits some. The sample has about 82,000 clones, 85% seen once. Sequencing was performed on PBMCs, taken from a glioma patient whose treatment included an IDH1 peptide vaccine. The clonotype comes from a man aged 25 to 40 with glioma. Some clones in this sample may be carry-over from other donors' samples. V usage is TRBV6-1 and J usage is TRBJ2-2, with D hard to call. The CDR3 here is CASSALGRFTGELFF. In DNA, the CDR3 is TGTGCCAGCAGTGCCCTTGGCCGATTCACCGGGGAGCTGTTTTTT.